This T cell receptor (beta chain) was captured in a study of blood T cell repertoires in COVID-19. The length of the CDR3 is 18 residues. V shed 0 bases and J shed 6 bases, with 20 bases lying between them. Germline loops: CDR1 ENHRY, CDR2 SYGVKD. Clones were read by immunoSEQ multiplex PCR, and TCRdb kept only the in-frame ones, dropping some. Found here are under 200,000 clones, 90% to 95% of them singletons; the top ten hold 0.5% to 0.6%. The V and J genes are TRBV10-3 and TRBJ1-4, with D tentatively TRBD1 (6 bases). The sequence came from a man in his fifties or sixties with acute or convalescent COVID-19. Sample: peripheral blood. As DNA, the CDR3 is TGTGCCATCAGTGAGTCGAGTCTTGGGTCGACAGGATATGAAAAACTGTTTTTT. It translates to CAISESSLGSTGYEKLFF.